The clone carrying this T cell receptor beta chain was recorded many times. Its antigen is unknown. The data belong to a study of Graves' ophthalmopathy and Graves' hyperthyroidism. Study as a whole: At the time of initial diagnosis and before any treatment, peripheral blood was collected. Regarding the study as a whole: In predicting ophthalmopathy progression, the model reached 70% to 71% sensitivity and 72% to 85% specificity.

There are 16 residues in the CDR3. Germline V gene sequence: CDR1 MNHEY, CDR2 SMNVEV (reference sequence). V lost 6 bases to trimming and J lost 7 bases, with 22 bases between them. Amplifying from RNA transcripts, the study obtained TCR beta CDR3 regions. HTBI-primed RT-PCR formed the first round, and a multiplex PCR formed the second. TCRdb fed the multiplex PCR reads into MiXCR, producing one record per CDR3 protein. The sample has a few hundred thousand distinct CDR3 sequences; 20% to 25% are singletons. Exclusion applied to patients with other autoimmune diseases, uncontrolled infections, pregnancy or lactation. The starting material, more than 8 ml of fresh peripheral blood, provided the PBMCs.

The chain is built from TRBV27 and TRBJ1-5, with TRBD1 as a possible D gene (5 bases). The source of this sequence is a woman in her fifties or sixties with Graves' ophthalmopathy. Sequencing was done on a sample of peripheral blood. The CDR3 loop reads CASRQSRVPGLQPQHF. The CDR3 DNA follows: TGTGCCAGCAGACAGAGCAGGGTCCCCGGACTCCAGCCCCAGCATTTT.